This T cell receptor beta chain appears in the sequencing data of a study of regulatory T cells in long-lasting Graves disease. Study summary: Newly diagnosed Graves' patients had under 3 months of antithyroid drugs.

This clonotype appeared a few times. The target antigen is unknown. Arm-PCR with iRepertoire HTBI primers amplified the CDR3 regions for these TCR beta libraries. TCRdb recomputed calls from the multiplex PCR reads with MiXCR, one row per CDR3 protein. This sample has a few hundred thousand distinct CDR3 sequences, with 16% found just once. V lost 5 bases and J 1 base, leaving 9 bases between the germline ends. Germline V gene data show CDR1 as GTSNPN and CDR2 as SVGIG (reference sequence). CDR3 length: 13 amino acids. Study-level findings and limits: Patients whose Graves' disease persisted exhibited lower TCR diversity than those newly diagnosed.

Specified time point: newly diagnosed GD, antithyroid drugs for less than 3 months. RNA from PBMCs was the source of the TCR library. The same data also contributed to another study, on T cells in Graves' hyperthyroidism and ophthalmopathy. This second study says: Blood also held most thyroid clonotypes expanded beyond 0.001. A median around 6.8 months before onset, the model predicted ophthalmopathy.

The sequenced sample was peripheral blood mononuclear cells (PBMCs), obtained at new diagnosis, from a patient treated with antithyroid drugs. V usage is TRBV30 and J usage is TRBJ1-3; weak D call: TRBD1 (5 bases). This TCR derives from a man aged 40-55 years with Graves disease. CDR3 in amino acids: CAWDWGSGNTIYF. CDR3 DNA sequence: TGTGCCTGGGACTGGGGGTCTGGAAACACCATATATTTT.